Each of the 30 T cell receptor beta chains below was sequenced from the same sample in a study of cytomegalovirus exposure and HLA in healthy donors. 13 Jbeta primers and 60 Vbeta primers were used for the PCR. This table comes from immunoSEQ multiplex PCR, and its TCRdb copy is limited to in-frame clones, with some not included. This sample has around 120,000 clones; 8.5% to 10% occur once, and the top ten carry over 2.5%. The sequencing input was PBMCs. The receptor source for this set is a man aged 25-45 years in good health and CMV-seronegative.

This CDR3 reads CASSIDLSSGRYEQYF. Written as DNA, the CDR3 is TGTGCCAGTAGTATAGATCTTTCTAGCGGGAGGTACGAGCAGTACTTC. V usage is TRBV19 and J usage is TRBJ2-7, with 11 bases lining up with TRBD2. CDR3 length equals 16 residues. Germline V gives CDR1 LNHDA, CDR2 SQIVND (reference sequence). J lost 4 bases, V lost 0 bases, and 5 bases had no gene match.

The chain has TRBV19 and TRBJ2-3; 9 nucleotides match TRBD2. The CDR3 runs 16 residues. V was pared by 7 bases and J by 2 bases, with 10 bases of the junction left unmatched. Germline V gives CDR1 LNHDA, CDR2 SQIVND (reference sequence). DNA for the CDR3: TGTGCCAGTAATCCCGGGACTAGCTTCTCCACAGATACGCAGTATTTT. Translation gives CASNPGTSFSTDTQYF.

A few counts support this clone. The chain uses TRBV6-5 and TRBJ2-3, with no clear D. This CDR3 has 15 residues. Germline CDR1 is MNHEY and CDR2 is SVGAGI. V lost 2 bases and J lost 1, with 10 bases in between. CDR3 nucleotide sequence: TGTGCCAGCAGTTACAATTGGCAGGGCACAGATACGCAGTATTTT. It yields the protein CASSYNWQGTDTQYF.

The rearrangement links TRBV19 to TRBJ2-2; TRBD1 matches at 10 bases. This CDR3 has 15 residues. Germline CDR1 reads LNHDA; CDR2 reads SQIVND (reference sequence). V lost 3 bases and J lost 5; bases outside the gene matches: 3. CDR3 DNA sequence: TGTGCCAGTAGTATCGACAGGGGGCTAACCGGGGAGCTGTTTTTT. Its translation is CASSIDRGLTGELFF.

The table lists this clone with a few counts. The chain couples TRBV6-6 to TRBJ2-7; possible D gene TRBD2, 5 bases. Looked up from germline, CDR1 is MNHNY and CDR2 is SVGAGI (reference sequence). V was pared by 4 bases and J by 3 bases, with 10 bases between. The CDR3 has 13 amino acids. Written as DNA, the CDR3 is TGTGCCAGCAGTTTCCCCGGGAACTACGAGCAGTACTTC. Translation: CASSFPGNYEQYF.

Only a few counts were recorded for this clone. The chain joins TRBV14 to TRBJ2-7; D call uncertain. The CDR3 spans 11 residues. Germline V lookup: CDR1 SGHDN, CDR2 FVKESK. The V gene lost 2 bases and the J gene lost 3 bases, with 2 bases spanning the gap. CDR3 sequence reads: CASSQRYEQYF. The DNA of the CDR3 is TGTGCCAGCAGCCAACGCTACGAGCAGTACTTC.

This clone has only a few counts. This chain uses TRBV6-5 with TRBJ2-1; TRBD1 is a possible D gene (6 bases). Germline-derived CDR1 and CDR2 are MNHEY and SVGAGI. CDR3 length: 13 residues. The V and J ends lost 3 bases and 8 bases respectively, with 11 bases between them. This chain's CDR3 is CASSYNQGYEQFF. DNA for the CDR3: TGTGCCAGCAGTTATAATCAGGGGTATGAGCAGTTCTTC.

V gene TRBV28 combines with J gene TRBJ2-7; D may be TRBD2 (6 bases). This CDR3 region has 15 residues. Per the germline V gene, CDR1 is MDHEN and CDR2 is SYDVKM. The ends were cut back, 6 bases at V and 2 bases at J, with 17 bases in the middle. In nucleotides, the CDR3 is TGTGCCAGCAGGGCCGGGACTCTGAAAGCCTACGAGCAGTACTTC. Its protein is CASRAGTLKAYEQYF.

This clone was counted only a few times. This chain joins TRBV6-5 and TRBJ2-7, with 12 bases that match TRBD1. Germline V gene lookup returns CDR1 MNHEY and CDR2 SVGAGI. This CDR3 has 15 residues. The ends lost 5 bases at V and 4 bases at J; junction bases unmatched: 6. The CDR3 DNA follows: TGTGCCAGCAGTGGTCCGGGACAGGGGGCTTACGAGCAGTACTTC. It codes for CASSGPGQGAYEQYF.

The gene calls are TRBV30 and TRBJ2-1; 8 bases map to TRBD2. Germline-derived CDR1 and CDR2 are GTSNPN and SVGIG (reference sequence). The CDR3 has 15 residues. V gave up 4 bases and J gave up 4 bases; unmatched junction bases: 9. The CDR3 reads CAWNRGGIGYNEQFF. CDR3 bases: TGTGCCTGGAACCGGGGGGGTATCGGTTACAATGAGCAGTTCTTC.

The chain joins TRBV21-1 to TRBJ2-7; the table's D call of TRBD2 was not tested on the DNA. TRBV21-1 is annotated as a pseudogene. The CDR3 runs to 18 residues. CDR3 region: CASSPDPLRASGGYEQYF. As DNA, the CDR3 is TGTGCCAGCAGCCCTGACCCACTGCGGGCCTCCGGGGGGTACGAGCAGTACTTC.

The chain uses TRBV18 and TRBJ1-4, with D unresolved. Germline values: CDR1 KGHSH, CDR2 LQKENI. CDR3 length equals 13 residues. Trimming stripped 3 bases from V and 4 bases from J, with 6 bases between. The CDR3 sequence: CASSPAGNEKLFF. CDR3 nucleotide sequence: TGTGCCAGCTCACCGGCGGGTAATGAAAAACTGTTTTTT. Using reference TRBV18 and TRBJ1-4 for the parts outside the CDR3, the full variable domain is NAGVMQNPRHLVRRRGQEARLRCSPMKGHSHVYWYRQLPEEGLKFMVYLQKENIIDESGMPKERFSAEFPKEGPSILRIQQVVRGDSAAYFCASSPAGNEKLFFGSGTQLSVL.

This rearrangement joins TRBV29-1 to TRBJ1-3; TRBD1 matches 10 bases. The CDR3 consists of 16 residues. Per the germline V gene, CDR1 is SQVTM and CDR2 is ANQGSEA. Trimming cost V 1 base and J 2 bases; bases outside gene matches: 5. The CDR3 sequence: CSVEGTGGLTGNTIYF. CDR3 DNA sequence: TGCAGCGTTGAAGGGACAGGGGGGTTGACTGGAAACACCATATATTTT.

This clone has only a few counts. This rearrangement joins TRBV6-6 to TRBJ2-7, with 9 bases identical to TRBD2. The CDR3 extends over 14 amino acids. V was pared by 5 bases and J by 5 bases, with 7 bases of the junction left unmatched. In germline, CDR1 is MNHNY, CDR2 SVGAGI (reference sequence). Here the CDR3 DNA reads TGTGCCAGCAGTCTCGGGACTAGCATCAACGAGCAGTACTTC. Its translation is CASSLGTSINEQYF.

CDR3 region: CASSRQSDCYTF. CDR3 sequence (DNA): TGTGCCAGCAGTAGACAAAGTGATTGCTACACCTTC. The genes are TRBV6-5 and TRBJ1-2; D not certain. CDR1 MNHEY and CDR2 SVGAGI come from the germline V gene. CDR3 size: 12 residues. V was shortened by 5 bases and J by 9 bases, with 13 bases between the two germline ends.

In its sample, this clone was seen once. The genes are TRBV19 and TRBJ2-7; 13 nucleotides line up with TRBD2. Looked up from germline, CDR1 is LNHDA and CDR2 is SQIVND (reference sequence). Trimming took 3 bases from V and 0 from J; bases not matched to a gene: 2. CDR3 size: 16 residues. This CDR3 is CASSIGLAGASYEQYF. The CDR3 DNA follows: TGTGCCAGTAGTATCGGACTAGCGGGAGCCTCCTACGAGCAGTACTTC.

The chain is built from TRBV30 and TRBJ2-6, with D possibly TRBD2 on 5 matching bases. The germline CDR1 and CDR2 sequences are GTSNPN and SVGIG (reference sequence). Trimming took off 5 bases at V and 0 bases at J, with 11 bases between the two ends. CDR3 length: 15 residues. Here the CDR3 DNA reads TGTGCCTGGGCGCGGGTTTTCTCTGGGGCCAACGTCCTGACTTTC. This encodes CAWARVFSGANVLTF.

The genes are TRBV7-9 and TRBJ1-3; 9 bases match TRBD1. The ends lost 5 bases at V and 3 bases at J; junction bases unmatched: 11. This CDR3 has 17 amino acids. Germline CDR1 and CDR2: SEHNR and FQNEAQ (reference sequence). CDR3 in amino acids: CASSRITTGGNGNTIYF. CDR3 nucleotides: TGTGCCAGCAGCCGAATCACAACAGGGGGCAATGGAAACACCATATATTTT.

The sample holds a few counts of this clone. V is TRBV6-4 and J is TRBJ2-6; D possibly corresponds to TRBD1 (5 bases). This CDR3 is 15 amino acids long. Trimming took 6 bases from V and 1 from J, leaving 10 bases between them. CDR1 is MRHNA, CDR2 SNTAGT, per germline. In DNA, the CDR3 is TGTGCCAGCAGCGATCAGGGTTCTGGGGCCAACGTCCTGACTTTC. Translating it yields CASSDQGSGANVLTF.

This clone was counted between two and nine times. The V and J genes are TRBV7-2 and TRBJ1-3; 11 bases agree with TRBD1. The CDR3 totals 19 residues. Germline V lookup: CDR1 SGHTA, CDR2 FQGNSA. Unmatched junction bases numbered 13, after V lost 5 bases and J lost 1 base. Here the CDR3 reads CASSVRGGDRGISGNTIYF. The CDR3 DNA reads TGTGCCAGCAGCGTAAGGGGTGGGGACAGGGGGATTTCTGGAAACACCATATATTTT.

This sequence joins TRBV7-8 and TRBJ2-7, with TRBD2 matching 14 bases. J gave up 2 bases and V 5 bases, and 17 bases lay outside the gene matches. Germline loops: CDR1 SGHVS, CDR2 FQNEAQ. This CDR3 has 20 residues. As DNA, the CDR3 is TGTGCCAGCAGCCCGGGACGGGCAGGAGGACTAGCGGGAGGTCCCTACGAGCAGTACTTC. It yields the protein CASSPGRAGGLAGGPYEQYF.

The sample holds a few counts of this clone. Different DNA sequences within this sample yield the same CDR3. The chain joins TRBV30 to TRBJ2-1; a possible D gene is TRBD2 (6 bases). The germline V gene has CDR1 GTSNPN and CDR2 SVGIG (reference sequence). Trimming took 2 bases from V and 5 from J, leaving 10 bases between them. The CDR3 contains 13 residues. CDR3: CAWSPGGNNEQFF. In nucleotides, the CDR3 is TGTGCCTGGAGTCCTGGGGGGAACAATGAGCAGTTCTTC.

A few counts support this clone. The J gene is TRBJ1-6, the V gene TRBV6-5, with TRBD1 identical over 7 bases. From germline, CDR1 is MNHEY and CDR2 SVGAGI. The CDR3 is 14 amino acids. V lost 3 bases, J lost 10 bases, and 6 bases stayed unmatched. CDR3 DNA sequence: TGTGCCAGCAGTTATAACAGGGGAAACTCACCCCTCCACTTT. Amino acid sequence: CASSYNRGNSPLHF.

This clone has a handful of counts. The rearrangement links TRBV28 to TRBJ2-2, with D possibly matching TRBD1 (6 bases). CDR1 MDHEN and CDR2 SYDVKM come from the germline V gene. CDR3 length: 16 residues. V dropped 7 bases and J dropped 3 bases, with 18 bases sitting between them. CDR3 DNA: TGTGCCAGCACTAGAATGATCAGGGGCCACACCGGGGAGCTGTTTTTT. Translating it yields CASTRMIRGHTGELFF.

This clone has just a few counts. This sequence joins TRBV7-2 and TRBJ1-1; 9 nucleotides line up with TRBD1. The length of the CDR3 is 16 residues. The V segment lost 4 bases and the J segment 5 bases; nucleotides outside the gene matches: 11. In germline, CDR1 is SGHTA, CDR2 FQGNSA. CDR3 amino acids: CASSSWARQGGTEAFF. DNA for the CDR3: TGTGCCAGCAGCTCCTGGGCCAGACAGGGGGGGACTGAAGCTTTCTTT. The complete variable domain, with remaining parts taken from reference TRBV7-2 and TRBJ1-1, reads GAGVSQSPSNKVTEKGKDVELRCDPISGHTALYWYRQSLGQGLEFLIYFQGNSAPDKSGLPSDRFSAERTGGSVSTLTIQRTQQEDSAVYLCASSSWARQGGTEAFFGQGTRLTVV.

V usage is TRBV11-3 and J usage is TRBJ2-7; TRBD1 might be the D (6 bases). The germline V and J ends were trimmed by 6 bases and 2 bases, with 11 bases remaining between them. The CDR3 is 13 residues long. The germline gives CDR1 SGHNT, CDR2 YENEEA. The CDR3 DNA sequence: TGTGCCAGCAGTTACAGGGTCCCCTACGAGCAGTACTTC. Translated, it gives CASSYRVPYEQYF.

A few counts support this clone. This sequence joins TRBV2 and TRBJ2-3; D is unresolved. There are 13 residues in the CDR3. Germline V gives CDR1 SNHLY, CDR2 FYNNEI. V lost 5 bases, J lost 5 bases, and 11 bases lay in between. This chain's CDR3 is CASSPTPGDTQYF. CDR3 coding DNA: TGTGCCAGCAGTCCCACGCCCGGAGATACGCAGTATTTT.

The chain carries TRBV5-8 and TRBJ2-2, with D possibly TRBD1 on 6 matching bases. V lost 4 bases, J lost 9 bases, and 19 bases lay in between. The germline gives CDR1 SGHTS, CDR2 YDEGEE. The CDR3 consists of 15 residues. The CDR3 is CASSQDRRIGWELFF. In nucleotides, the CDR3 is TGTGCCAGCAGCCAAGACAGGCGGATCGGTTGGGAGCTGTTTTTT.

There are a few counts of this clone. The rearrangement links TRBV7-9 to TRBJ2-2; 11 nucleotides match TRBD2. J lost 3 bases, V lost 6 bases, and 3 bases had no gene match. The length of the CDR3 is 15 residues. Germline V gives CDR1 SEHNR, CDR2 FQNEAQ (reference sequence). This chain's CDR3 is CASRKTSGDTGELFF. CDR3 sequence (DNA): TGTGCCAGCAGAAAGACTAGCGGGGACACCGGGGAGCTGTTTTTT.

CDR3 residues: CASSVSFTGTSGGVSSYNEQFF. CDR3 DNA: TGTGCCAGCAGCGTATCCTTCACAGGGACTAGCGGGGGGGTCAGCTCCTACAATGAGCAGTTCTTC. This chain connects TRBV9 to TRBJ2-1, with 16 bases identical to TRBD2. V shed 1 base and J 0 bases; nucleotides not matched to a gene: 13. The CDR3 length is 22 residues. Germline CDR1 SGDLS, CDR2 YYNGEE.